Detailed here is one TCR beta chain. The table lists this clone with a count of one. What this receptor recognizes is not known. No qualities accompany the bases; no much larger clone lies one base away. This entry comes from a study of blood T cell repertoires in COVID-19 (dated by TCRdb to between 2020 and 2021). General notes on the study: Samples from collaborators originated in the United States, Italy and Spain and spanned both the acute and convalescent phases of COVID-19. The prospective study material was composed of cDNA or gDNA derived from T cells, B-cell-depleted T cells, or PBMCs. The dataset comprised deeply sampled blood TCRbeta repertoires from subjects exposed to, actively infected with, or recovered from COVID-19. The repertoires were made available in a free public database intended to serve as a resource for research on the immune response to SARS-CoV-2. The samples were drawn from the first 160 participants of the ongoing ImmuneRACE study and from 1,254 subjects provided by 6 global collaborators. Nearly every sample came with metadata listing a de-identified subject ID, COVID-19 status, age in years and sex. Where available, HLA class I and class II types were taken from metadata supplied by the sample provider and were not determined by assay-based typing.

CDR3 length: 14 amino acids, cysteine to phenylalanine. Only the CDR3 region is kept as DNA, spanning 42 bases read in frame from base 1. Based on the germline V gene, the CDR1 and CDR2 sequences are ENHRY and SYGVKD. Ends trimmed: V by 11 bases, J by 1 base; bases unmatched to a gene: 6. What the work shows at the level of the full study, not this receptor alone: The quantity of clinical and demographic metadata differed by source and by participant and was supplied without curation.

Collaborating institutions collected whole blood in K2EDTA tubes following their own protocols. For TCRbeta analysis, collaborators shipped samples in one of three forms: frozen whole blood, isolated PBMCs, or DNA extracted from either of those sample types. TCRbeta CDR3 regions were amplified from genomic DNA by means of the immunoSEQ Assay, a bias-controlled multiplex PCR. The authors' analysis ran thus. Within the assay, amplification of reference gene primers was used to estimate how many nucleated cells each sample contained. To quantify the absolute abundance of each unique TCRbeta CDR3 rearrangement, sequence reads were collapsed and filtered. For each sample, productive Simpson clonality was calculated as the square root of Simpson's diversity index over productive rearrangements. TCRdb retrieved this table from immuneACCESS and kept in-frame rearrangements only. Not all clones are present; in checked studies, unresolved V genes account for under half, and no reason is known for the remainder. V, J and clone size reflect that table, while D and trimming were determined from the DNA. The sample table lists fewer than 300,000 clones, about 83% of them with a count of one. 4.5% to 7% of the sample comes from the top ten.

The sequence joins TRBV10-3 to TRBJ2-1, and 9 bases in between align with TRBD2. Sample: peripheral blood. The clonotype was recovered from a man older than 75 with acute or convalescent COVID-19. The CDR3 amino acid sequence is: CAADSGGSYNEQFF. The DNA reads as follows: TGTGCCGCCGACAGCGGGGGGTCCTACAATGAGCAGTTCTTC.